This TCR beta chain was sequenced for a study of cytomegalovirus exposure and HLA in healthy donors. Findings and caveats of the study: Several of the most significant clusters appeared, in a later analysis, to be linked to common viral pathogens. Researchers reported that a few CMV-associated chains were confirmed in vitro as CMV antigen-specific. TCR beta chains numbering some 160 were designated cytomegalovirus-associated.

To note about this clone: Its antigen is as yet unknown.

V was clipped by 1 base and J by 3 bases; unmatched bases: 9. CDR1 is SGHNT, CDR2 YENEEA, per germline. The CDR3 is 17 amino acids. The study ran its PCR with 60 Vbeta and 13 Jbeta primers. The method was immunoSEQ multiplex PCR; TCRdb's version includes in-frame clones alone and lacks a portion of them. Of about 91,000 clones in the sample, roughly 67% were seen once. The origin of this receptor is a human donor in good health. Sequencing was done on a sample of PBMCs. The J gene is TRBJ2-7, the V gene TRBV11-3; 10 bases map to TRBD2. Here the CDR3 reads CASSLGVSSGGNYEQYF. In DNA form, the CDR3 reads TGTGCCAGCAGCTTAGGGGTTTCTAGCGGGGGCAACTACGAGCAGTACTTC. Full variable domain (remainder filled in from reference TRBV11-3 and TRBJ2-7): EAGVVQSPRYKIIEKKQPVAFWCNPISGHNTLYWYLQNLGQGPELLIRYENEEAVDDSQLPKDRFSAERLKGVDSTLKIQPAELGDSAVYLCASSLGVSSGGNYEQYFGPGTRLTVT.